These T cell receptor beta chains were read from a single sample in a study of spatial heterogeneity in lung cancer. TCRdb re-derived calls from the 5' RACE reads in MiXCR, one entry per CDR3 protein. The data hold around 23,000 distinct CDR3 sequences, with about 5% observed a single time. Sequences were derived from PBMCs, sampled at surgery. The receptors derive from a male donor with early-stage non-small cell lung cancer. The CDR3 runs from the conserved cysteine through the conserved F or W. The D gene is left open where the match is weak. Size is stated for part of the rows, as once, few or many counts, or as a class when the clone is expanded.

TRBJ1-2 | 12 | many | TRBV20-1 | . | CSAPGRVYGYTF | TGCAGTGCCCCCGGCCGAGTCTATGGCTACACCTTC
TRBJ2-1 | 15 | . | TRBV28 | . | CASIRRPSSYNEQFF | TGTGCCAGCATCCGGCGGCCTAGCTCCTACAATGAGCAGTTCTTC
TRBJ2-1 | 16 | many | TRBV6-6 | TRBD2 | CASKPGTSGRYNEQFF | TGTGCCAGCAAGCCCGGGACTAGCGGGAGGTACAATGAGCAGTTCTTC
TRBJ2-1 | 15 | many | TRBV7-3 | TRBD1 | CASSAGQGAYNEQFF | TGTGCCAGCAGCGCGGGACAGGGGGCGTACAATGAGCAGTTCTTC
TRBJ1-4 | 17 | many | TRBV5-1 | TRBD1 | CASSLRGPGRTNEKLFF | TGCGCCAGCAGCTTGAGGGGGCCCGGGCGAACTAATGAAAAACTGTTTTTT
TRBJ2-7 | 14 | few | TRBV5-1 | TRBD1 | CASSRQGPPYEQYF | TGCGCCAGCAGCAGACAGGGGCCTCCCTACGAGCAGTACTTC
TRBJ2-2 | 14 | many | TRBV6-2/TRBV6-3 | . | CASSGRPNTGELFF | TGTGCCAGCAGTGGACGCCCGAACACCGGGGAGCTGTTTTTT
TRBJ1-3 | 13 | many | TRBV18 | . | CASYPSLGNTIYF | TGTGCCAGCTACCCCTCACTTGGAAACACCATATATTTT
TRBJ2-5 | 14 | . | TRBV10-2 | . | CASSRHRVRETQYF | TGCGCCAGCAGCCGCCATCGTGTACGGGAGACCCAGTACTTC
TRBJ2-2 | 15 | many | TRBV15 | . | CATSTLRAAGGELFF | TGTGCCACCAGCACCCTTCGGGCGGCTGGGGGGGAGCTGTTTTTT
TRBJ2-4 | 15 | . | TRBV28 | . | CASTPGGFAKNIQYF | TGTGCCAGCACCCCCGGAGGGTTCGCCAAAAACATTCAGTACTTC
TRBJ2-3 | 15 | . | TRBV20-1 | . | CSARDRAGYTDTQYF | TGCAGTGCTAGAGACCGCGCGGGATACACAGATACGCAGTATTTT
TRBJ2-1 | 18 | many | TRBV7-7 | TRBD1 | CASSKFGTGDGQDNEQFF | TGTGCTAGCAGCAAATTCGGGACAGGGGATGGTCAGGACAATGAGCAGTTCTTC
TRBJ2-5 | 16 | . | TRBV6-2/TRBV6-3 | TRBD2 | CASTPSGGHKDGTQYF | TGTGCCAGCACCCCCTCGGGGGGTCATAAAGACGGGACCCAGTACTTC
TRBJ2-1 | 15 | many | TRBV6-5 | TRBD2 | CASSRLAGPYNEQFF | TGTGCCAGCAGTCGACTAGCGGGGCCCTACAATGAGCAGTTCTTC
TRBJ2-1 | 16 | . | TRBV7-9 | TRBD2 | CASSLVLASGMNEQFF | TGTGCCAGCAGCTTAGTGTTGGCTAGCGGAATGAATGAGCAGTTCTTC
TRBJ1-2 | 16 | many | TRBV12-5 | TRBD1 | CASGLHDGTGDWGYTF | TGTGCTAGTGGTTTGCATGACGGGACAGGCGATTGGGGCTACACCTTC
TRBJ2-5 | 13 | many | TRBV28 | . | CASGQARGKTQYF | TGTGCCAGTGGACAGGCCCGGGGGAAGACCCAGTACTTC
TRBJ2-2 | 14 | few | TRBV28 | . | CASSFRLLTGELFF | TGTGCCAGCAGTTTCCGACTGCTCACCGGGGAGCTGTTTTTT
TRBJ1-6 | 16 | many | TRBV6-5 | TRBD1 | CASSWGRDRANSPLHF | TGTGCCAGCAGTTGGGGTCGTGACAGGGCTAATTCACCCCTCCACTTT
TRBJ2-7 | 13 | many | TRBV10-2 | . | CASRGRERVEQYF | TGCGCCAGTAGGGGGAGGGAACGGGTCGAGCAGTACTTC
TRBJ2-7 | 17 | many | TRBV23-1 | . | CASTSNINGFFHYEQYF | TGCGCCAGCACTTCCAACATCAATGGCTTCTTTCACTACGAGCAGTACTTC
TRBJ1-2 | 16 | many | TRBV10-3 | . | CAIRAPGRELLYGYTF | TGTGCCATCAGGGCCCCCGGCAGGGAACTCCTCTATGGCTACACCTTC
TRBJ1-4 | 15 | . | TRBV3-1 | . | CASSPTRTANEKLFF | TGTGCCAGCAGCCCAACCCGGACAGCTAATGAAAAACTGTTTTTT
TRBJ2-6 | 16 | medium-sized | TRBV28 | . | CASSLLGAGKANVLTF | TGTGCCAGCAGTTTACTTGGGGCGGGTAAGGCCAACGTCCTGACTTTC
TRBJ2-5 | 16 | many | TRBV7-8 | TRBD2 | CASSSLAGGFQETQYF | TGTGCCAGCAGCTCCCTAGCGGGCGGATTCCAAGAGACCCAGTACTTC
TRBJ2-3 | 15 | many | TRBV5-1 | . | CATSLSGSPGDTQYF | TGCGCCACTTCGTTATCCGGGTCCCCCGGAGATACGCAGTATTTT
TRBJ1-5 | 13 | many | TRBV3-1 | . | CASSQDSNQPQHF | TGTGCCAGCAGCCAGGATAGCAATCAGCCCCAGCATTTT
TRBJ2-7 | 14 | many | TRBV20-1 | TRBD2 | CSARASGGPGEQYF | TGCAGTGCCCGGGCTAGCGGGGGGCCTGGCGAGCAGTACTTC
TRBJ2-2 | 12 | medium-sized | TRBV14 | . | CASSDPTGELFF | TGTGCCAGCAGCGATCCCACCGGGGAGCTGTTTTTT
TRBJ2-2 | 17 | many | TRBV28 | . | CASTQSLGGRNTGELFF | TGTGCCAGCACCCAGAGTTTAGGGGGGAGGAACACCGGGGAGCTGTTTTTT
TRBJ1-2 | 15 | many | TRBV19 | TRBD1 | CASSPSTGTGGAPSF | TGTGCCAGTAGTCCGTCAACCGGGACAGGGGGCGCCCCTTCCTTC
TRBJ2-1 | 12 | many | TRBV19 | . | CASTNRRDEQFF | TGTGCCAGTACCAACCGTAGAGATGAGCAGTTCTTC
TRBJ2-3 | 14 | many | TRBV7-9 | . | CASNPGGGTDTQYF | TGTGCCAGCAACCCGGGCGGGGGCACAGATACGCAGTATTTT
TRBJ2-3 | 19 | many | TRBV6-5 | . | CASSYKWGSSGLGTDTQYF | TGTGCCAGCAGTTACAAGTGGGGCTCTTCGGGTTTGGGGACAGATACGCAGTATTTT
TRBJ1-2 | 15 | many | TRBV19 | TRBD1 | CASSTPHRDRARFSF | TGTGCCAGTAGTACCCCACATCGGGACAGGGCTCGCTTCTCCTTC
TRBJ2-7 | 16 | many | TRBV27 | . | CASSLSRSGLPYEQYF | TGTGCCAGCAGTTTATCCCGGAGTGGCCTTCCCTACGAGCAGTACTTC
TRBJ2-5 | 12 | many | TRBV24-1 | . | CATSQGQETQYF | TGTGCCACCAGTCAGGGTCAAGAGACCCAGTACTTC
TRBJ2-2 | 16 | many | TRBV12-3/TRBV12-4 | TRBD2 | CASSRVSGGGTGELFF | TGTGCCAGCTCCCGAGTGAGCGGGGGGGGCACCGGGGAGCTGTTTTTT
TRBJ1-6 | 12 | medium-sized | TRBV11-1 | . | CASSRQDSPLHF | TGTGCCAGCAGCCGCCAGGATTCACCCCTCCACTTT
TRBJ2-2 | 14 | . | TRBV20-1 | . | CSVWAGANTGELFF | TGCAGTGTTTGGGCAGGGGCGAACACCGGGGAGCTGTTTTTT
TRBJ2-1 | 13 | many | TRBV28 | . | CASSPAEDNEQFF | TGTGCCAGCAGTCCAGCGGAGGACAATGAGCAGTTCTTC
TRBJ1-5 | 14 | many | TRBV3-1 | . | CASSQGAGNQPQHF | TGTGCCAGCAGCCAAGGGGCAGGCAATCAGCCCCAGCATTTT
TRBJ2-7 | 12 | many | TRBV3-1 | . | CASSRKAYEQYF | TGTGCCAGCAGCCGAAAGGCCTACGAGCAGTACTTC
TRBJ1-5 | 15 | many | TRBV12-3/TRBV12-4 | TRBD1 | CASSLAGTGDQPQHF | TGTGCCAGCAGTTTAGCCGGGACAGGGGATCAGCCCCAGCATTTT
TRBJ1-1 | 14 | many | TRBV2 | . | CASNRWTVNTEAFF | TGTGCCAGCAATAGATGGACGGTGAACACTGAAGCTTTCTTT
TRBJ1-5 | 14 | many | TRBV20-1 | TRBD1 | CSARDRGLNGPQHF | TGCAGTGCTAGAGATAGGGGGCTCAACGGGCCCCAGCATTTT